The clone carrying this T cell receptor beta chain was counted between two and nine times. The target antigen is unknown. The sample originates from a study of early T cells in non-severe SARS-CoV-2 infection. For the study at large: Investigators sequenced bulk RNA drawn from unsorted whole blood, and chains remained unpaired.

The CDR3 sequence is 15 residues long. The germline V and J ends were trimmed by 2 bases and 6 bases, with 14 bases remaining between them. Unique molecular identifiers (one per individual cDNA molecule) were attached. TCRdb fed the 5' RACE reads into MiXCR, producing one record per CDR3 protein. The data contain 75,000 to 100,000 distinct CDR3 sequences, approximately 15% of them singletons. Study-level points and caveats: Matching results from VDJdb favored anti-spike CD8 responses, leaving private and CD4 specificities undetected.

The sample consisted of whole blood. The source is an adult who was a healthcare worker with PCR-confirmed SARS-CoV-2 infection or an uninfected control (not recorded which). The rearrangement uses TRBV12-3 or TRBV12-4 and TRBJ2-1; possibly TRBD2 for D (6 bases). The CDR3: CASSLTSPAFNEQFF. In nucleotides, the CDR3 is TGTGCCAGCAGTTTAACTAGCCCGGCGTTCAATGAGCAGTTCTTC.